A selection of T cell receptor beta chains follows, all from one sample in a study of breast tumors, draining lymph nodes, adjacent tissues. TCRdb re-called the multiplex PCR reads with MiXCR, one entry per CDR3 protein. The profile shows 150,000 to 200,000 distinct CDR3 sequences, approximately 31% of them singletons. The specimen was axillary lymph node tissue. The receptors were gathered from a female donor with breast cancer. Some clones in this sample may be carry-over from other donors' samples. Both conserved end residues are part of each CDR3. D genes are given only for firm matches. Clone size is not always given. Where it is, it says once, few, many or a class for expanded clones.

clone size	V gene	D gene	J gene	CDR3 protein	CDR3 DNA
many	TRBV28	TRBD1	TRBJ2-6	CASRLDRAGANVLTF	TGTGCCAGCAGACTCGACAGGGCCGGAGCCAACGTCCTGACTTTC
many	TRBV20-1	-	TRBJ1-5	CSARGEVGNQPQHF	TGCAGTGCTAGAGGAGAGGTTGGCAATCAGCCCCAGCATTTT
-	TRBV15	-	TRBJ1-5	CATSRGAIDNQPQHF	TGTGCCACCAGCAGAGGGGCAATAGACAATCAGCCCCAGCATTTT
many	TRBV5-1	TRBD2	TRBJ2-1	CASSTTLAGYNEQSF	TGCGCCAGCAGCACCACACTAGCGGGGTACAATGAGCAGTCCTTC
-	TRBV6-6	-	TRBJ2-5	CASSRVTGREETQYF	TGTGCCAGCAGCCGGGTGACAGGGAGGGAAGAGACCCAGTACTTC
many	TRBV5-6	-	TRBJ2-7	CASSLDLSYEQYF	TGTGCCAGCAGCTTGGATCTGAGCTACGAGCAGTACTTC
many	TRBV29-1	-	TRBJ2-3	CSVVAPYTDTQYF	TGCAGCGTTGTAGCGCCATACACAGATACGCAGTATTTT
-	TRBV7-8	TRBD1	TRBJ1-2	CASSFRKGAYTF	TGTGCCAGCAGCTTTCGAAAGGGGGCCTACACCTTC
many	TRBV7-8	-	TRBJ2-5	CASSLNRETQYF	TGTGCCAGCAGCTTAAACCGGGAGACCCAGTACTTC
many	TRBV5-8	-	TRBJ2-1	CASSSTSGSYNEQFF	TGTGCCAGCAGCTCGACTAGTGGCTCCTACAATGAGCAGTTCTTC
-	TRBV6-1	-	TRBJ1-1	CASSKSGTLKVEAFF	TGTGCCAGCAGTAAATCCGGGACACTTAAGGTTGAAGCTTTCTTT
many	TRBV20-1	TRBD1	TRBJ1-6	CSATLGQENSPLHF	TGCAGTGCCACTTTGGGACAGGAAAATTCACCCCTCCACTTT
-	TRBV28	-	TRBJ2-7	CASSLFGGPTYEQYF	TGTGCCAGCAGTTTATTTGGGGGGCCCACCTACGAGCAGTACTTC
once	TRBV19	-	TRBJ1-6	CASRETFKGKGQPQSTADNSPLHF	TGTGCCAGTAGAGAGACCTTTAAGGGAAAGGGGCAGCCCCAGTCCACTGCGGATAATTCACCCCTCCACTTT
many	TRBV5-6	TRBD1	TRBJ1-6	CASSPGDSSSPLHF	TGTGCCAGCAGCCCGGGGGACAGTTCTTCACCCCTCCACTTT
-	TRBV13	-	TRBJ2-2	CASSLPVTNTGELFF	TGTGCCAGCAGCTTACCTGTTACGAACACCGGGGAGCTGTTTTTT
many	TRBV30	TRBD1	TRBJ2-2	CAWSTGQGATGELFF	TGTGCCTGGAGTACGGGACAGGGGGCAACCGGGGAGCTGTTTTTT
many	TRBV20-1	-	TRBJ1-2	CSAGGYTF	TGCAGTGCCGGAGGCTACACCTTC
many	TRBV5-1	TRBD1	TRBJ1-6	CASSLGQGALNSPLHF	TGCGCCAGCAGCTTGGGTCAGGGGGCTCTTAATTCACCCCTCCACTTT
many	TRBV11-2	-	TRBJ2-1	CASSPFRGSSYNEQFF	TGTGCCAGCAGCCCTTTCCGGGGGAGCTCCTACAATGAGCAGTTCTTC
-	TRBV4-3	TRBD1	TRBJ1-2	CASSQDPGQGALLF	TGCGCCAGCAGCCAAGATCCGGGACAGGGTGCGCTGCTCTTC
many	TRBV12-3/TRBV12-4	-	TRBJ2-7	CASSLVRPISYEQYF	TGTGCCAGCAGTTTAGTGCGGCCGATCTCCTACGAGCAGTACTTC
many	TRBV9	-	TRBJ1-3	CASSVGLEGSTGNTIYF	TGTGCCAGCAGCGTTGGGCTTGAGGGGAGTACTGGAAACACCATATATTTT
few	TRBV27	-	TRBJ2-7	CASSLKGGGVSYEQYF	TGTGCCAGCAGTTTAAAGGGGGGTGGGGTCTCCTACGAGCAGTACTTC
many	TRBV5-1	-	TRBJ2-2	CASSFVSVTGELFF	TGCGCCAGCAGCTTTGTCAGCGTCACCGGGGAGCTGTTTTTT
many	TRBV9	TRBD2	TRBJ2-3	CASSRVERGDLTDTQYF	TGTGCCAGCAGCCGGGTCGAGCGGGGGGACCTCACAGATACGCAGTATTTT
many	TRBV5-1	-	TRBJ2-1	CASSLGFEQFF	TGCGCCAGCAGCTTAGGATTTGAGCAGTTCTTC
many	TRBV12-3/TRBV12-4	-	TRBJ2-7	CASSLGLASEQYF	TGTGCCAGCAGTTTAGGGTTGGCAAGCGAGCAGTACTTC
many	TRBV5-1	-	TRBJ2-2	CASNLVGHYTGELFF	TGCGCCAGCAACTTGGTTGGCCATTACACCGGGGAGCTGTTTTTT
-	TRBV4-1	-	TRBJ2-3	CASSLLGGGDTQYF	TGCGCCAGCAGCCTCTTAGGGGGGGGAGATACGCAGTATTTT
once	TRBV6-1	TRBD1	TRBJ1-4	CASRLGQGVKLFF	TGTGCCAGCAGGTTGGGACAGGGGGTGAAACTGTTTTTT
many	TRBV11-2	-	TRBJ2-7	CASSPLRGRGGEQYF	TGTGCCAGCAGCCCCCTAAGGGGCAGGGGAGGCGAGCAGTACTTC
many	TRBV12-3/TRBV12-4	-	TRBJ2-2	CASSFAGTNTGELFF	TGTGCCAGCAGTTTCGCGGGGACCAACACCGGGGAGCTGTTTTTT
-	TRBV11-2	TRBD1	TRBJ1-3	CASSLSYWTGGSGNTIYF	TGTGCCAGCAGCTTATCGTACTGGACAGGGGGTTCTGGAAACACCATATATTTT
many	TRBV27	TRBD2	TRBJ2-1	CASSLFRGTSARRGNEQFF	TGTGCCAGCAGTTTATTCCGGGGAACTAGCGCCCGAAGAGGCAATGAGCAGTTCTTC
-	TRBV20-1	-	TRBJ1-1	CSARVSRGTEAFF	TGCAGTGCTAGAGTGTCTAGGGGCACTGAAGCTTTCTTT
-	TRBV7-2	-	TRBJ2-5	CASSLVMVGADQETQYF	TGTGCCAGCAGCTTAGTGATGGTAGGGGCAGATCAAGAGACCCAGTACTTC
few	TRBV10-1	TRBD2	TRBJ2-2	CASKGREDTGELFF	TGCGCCAGCAAGGGACGGGAGGACACCGGGGAGCTGTTTTTT
many	TRBV18	TRBD1	TRBJ2-3	CASSQTGTGVTDTQYF	TGTGCCAGCTCACAAACAGGGACAGGGGTCACAGATACGCAGTATTTT
many	TRBV5-1	TRBD1	TRBJ2-5	CASGPPGQQETQYF	TGCGCCAGCGGACCCCCGGGACAGCAAGAGACCCAGTACTTC
-	TRBV30	-	TRBJ1-4	CAWSAGIQLNEKLFF	TGTGCCTGGAGCGCGGGGATACAGTTGAATGAAAAACTGTTTTTT
few	TRBV6-5	TRBD1	TRBJ1-2	CASSFTGGAAVGYTF	TGTGCCAGCAGTTTCACAGGGGGAGCGGCGGTGGGCTACACCTTC
few	TRBV27	TRBD2	TRBJ2-3	CASSLSSLAIRTDTQYF	TGTGCCAGCAGTTTATCATCACTAGCGATCCGCACAGATACGCAGTATTTT
many	TRBV6-6	-	TRBJ1-5	CASRGGREGQPQHF	TGTGCCAGCAGGGGCGGCAGGGAGGGTCAGCCCCAGCATTTT
-	TRBV30	-	TRBJ1-2	CACSPGTF	TGTGCCTGCTCCCCGGGAACCTTC
many	TRBV7-8	TRBD1	TRBJ2-1	CASSLASRGPNNEQFF	TGTGCCAGCAGCTTAGCGTCCAGGGGGCCGAACAATGAGCAGTTCTTC
-	TRBV29-1	-	TRBJ1-2	CGGGGTGGARNGYTF	TGCGGTGGCGGGGGGACCGGGGGGGCGCGGAATGGCTACACCTTC
many	TRBV19	TRBD1	TRBJ1-4	CASTSIRGPTNEKLFF	TGTGCCAGTACCTCCATCAGGGGGCCTACTAATGAAAAACTGTTTTTT
many	TRBV20-1	TRBD1	TRBJ1-2	CSPGQGARGTGCTF	TGCAGTCCGGGACAGGGGGCGCGGGGCACTGGCTGCACCTTC
many	TRBV7-9	TRBD2	TRBJ2-7	CASSPAGGAGLSYEQYF	TGTGCCAGCAGCCCCGCGGGAGGAGCGGGCCTCTCCTACGAGCAGTACTTC
many	TRBV19	TRBD1	TRBJ2-2	CASSIPFVDRGGTGELFF	TGTGCCAGTAGTATACCCTTCGTGGACAGGGGAGGCACCGGGGAGCTGTTTTTT
-	TRBV6-5	-	TRBJ2-2	CASRTLRAGELFF	TGTGCCAGTCGTACGTTAAGGGCCGGGGAGCTGTTTTTT
many	TRBV20-1	-	TRBJ2-7	CSARPLRGRPYEQYF	TGCAGTGCTAGACCGTTGCGGGGCCGGCCCTACGAGCAGTACTTC
few	TRBV2	-	TRBJ1-1	CASSEPKVDTEAFF	TGTGCCAGCAGTGAACCCAAAGTGGACACTGAAGCTTTCTTT